A single T cell receptor beta chain is shown here with its context. The data stem from a study of blood T cell repertoires in COVID-19. The trim removed 7 bases at V and 8 bases at J, leaving 16 bases unmatched. This CDR3 has 15 amino acids. Germline CDR1 is MNHEY and CDR2 is SMNVEV (reference sequence). Clones were sequenced by immunoSEQ multiplex PCR, and TCRdb holds only the in-frame ones, with some missing. Of approximately 300,000 clones in the sample, approximately 89% were seen once. The rearrangement joins TRBV27 to TRBJ1-1; 7 bases match TRBD1. The sequence came from a woman in her twenties or thirties who had recovered from COVID-19. The sample consisted of PBMCs or T cells enriched from blood (not recorded which). The CDR3 nucleotides are TGTGCCAGCACCCTGTGGACAGGAGGGGGGTCGGAAGCTTTCTTT. Protein: CASTLWTGGGSEAFF.